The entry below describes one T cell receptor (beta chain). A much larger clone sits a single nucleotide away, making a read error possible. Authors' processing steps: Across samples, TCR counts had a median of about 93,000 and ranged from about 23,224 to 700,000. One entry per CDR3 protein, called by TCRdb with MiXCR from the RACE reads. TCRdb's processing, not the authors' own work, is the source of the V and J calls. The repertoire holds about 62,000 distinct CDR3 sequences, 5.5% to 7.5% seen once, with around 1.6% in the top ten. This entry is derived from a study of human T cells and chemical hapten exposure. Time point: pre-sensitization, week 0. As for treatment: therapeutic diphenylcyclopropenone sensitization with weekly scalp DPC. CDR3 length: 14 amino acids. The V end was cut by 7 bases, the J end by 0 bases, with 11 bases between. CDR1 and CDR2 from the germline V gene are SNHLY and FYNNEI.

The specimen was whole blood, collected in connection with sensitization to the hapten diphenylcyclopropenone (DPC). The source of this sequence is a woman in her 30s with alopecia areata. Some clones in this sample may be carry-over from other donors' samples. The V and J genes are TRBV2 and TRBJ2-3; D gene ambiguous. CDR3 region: CASNLVYSTDTQYF. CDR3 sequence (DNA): TGTGCCAGCAACCTAGTATACAGCACAGATACGCAGTATTTT.